A single T cell receptor (beta chain) is shown here with its context. Its target is unknown. Following RNA extraction, reverse transcription yielded cDNA that acted as the sequencing template. Sequenced by immunoSEQ multiplex PCR; TCRdb stores in-frame clones only, minus some. The sample consists of roughly 250,000 clones, 67% of them appearing once. This sample stems from a study of CD8+ T cells in alopecia areata. Looking at the study overall: Each of the treated patients was given oral tofacitinib, 5 to 10 mg twice daily, for moderate-to-severe alopecia areata.

With 6 bases clipped from V and 5 bases from J, the junction kept 9 bases outside the gene matches. CDR3 size: 15 residues. Germline V gene sequence: CDR1 PRHDT, CDR2 FYEKMQ (reference sequence). Study outcomes and limitations: Greater clonality was observed in lesional scalp samples, especially alopecia totalis/universalis, versus normal scalp.

The study team obtained lesional scalp punch biopsies and peripheral blood from alopecia areata patients. The sample in question was CD4+ T cells sorted from blood, obtained at week 0. The TCR comes from a human donor with alopecia areata. The rearrangement joins TRBV13 to TRBJ2-7, with 11 bases lining up with TRBD1. The CDR3: CASSPGTGGINEQYF. The CDR3 region has the DNA TGTGCCAGCAGTCCCGGGACAGGGGGTATCAACGAGCAGTACTTC.